This T cell receptor (beta chain) was sequenced during a study of identical twins. Study-level findings and limits: With abundant cord blood beta clonotypes, insertions were fewer; memory repertoires showed no such pattern.

Points on this clonotype: The target antigen is unknown. Compared with germline, one end of the junction differs, possibly owing to a read error.

Each CDR3 protein gets one entry after TCRdb re-called the 5' RACE reads with MiXCR. The profile shows approximately 490,000 distinct CDR3 sequences, around 22% of them singletons. This sample was shared with a second study, whose subject was yellow fever vaccine responses in identical twins.

The sample taken for sequencing was CD4+ T cells sorted from blood. The sequence was obtained from a woman aged 18-29 years in good health.

The CDR3 coding sequence is TGTACCAGCAAATGGACAGGGAACACCGGGGAGCTGTTTTTT. It encodes CTSKWTGNTGELFF. The J gene is TRBJ2-2, the V gene TRBV12-3 or TRBV12-4; 7 bases agree with TRBD1. This CDR3 comprises 14 residues.